These 8 T cell receptor beta chains were all obtained from the same sample, sequenced in a study of low-dose radiotherapy and immunotherapy resistance in tumors. Alpha- and beta-chain coverage of first-strand cDNA came from TRAV- and TRBV-specific primers. TCRs were put through 20 to 25 PCR cycles of amplification with Phusion. A constant-region primer and the V-primer adapter served as the primer pair. TCRdb processed the reads anew with MiXCR; each CDR3 protein has one entry. The data contain about 9,800 distinct CDR3 sequences, roughly four fifths of them seen just once; the ten biggest clones take up 1.4%. All receptors come from a human donor with advanced metastatic prostate, ovarian, gallbladder or colorectal cancer (not recorded which). This table probably holds off-target reads from a library built for another chain.

The chain is built from TRBV2 and TRBJ2-1, with 8 bases identical to TRBD2. Trimming cost V 2 bases and J 4 bases; bases outside gene matches: 1. This CDR3 has 14 residues. The V gene's germline CDR1 is SNHLY and CDR2 FYNNEI. DNA for the CDR3: TGTGCCAGCAGTGAAACGGGAGGGTACAATGAGCAGTTCTTC. It specifies CASSETGGYNEQFF.

This clonotype has a handful of counts. The chain carries TRBV10-3 and TRBJ2-1; D call uncertain. CDR3 size: 14 residues. The germline V gene encodes CDR1 ENHRY and CDR2 SYGVKD. The V gene lost 2 bases and the J gene lost 0 bases, with 5 bases spanning the gap. CDR3 amino acids: CAISEGYSYNEQFF. CDR3 in DNA: TGTGCCATCAGTGAGGGGTACTCCTACAATGAGCAGTTCTTC.

This chain connects TRBV29-1 to TRBJ2-1, with 7 bases aligning to TRBD2. This CDR3 comprises 18 residues. Germline trimming cut 6 bases from V and 0 bases from J; bases unmatched to any gene: 17. Germline V gene data show CDR1 as SQVTM and CDR2 as ANQGSEA. CDR3 sequence reads: CSVPPLAGVPPSYNEQFF. CDR3 coding DNA: TGCAGCGTCCCCCCGCTTGCGGGAGTACCTCCCTCCTACAATGAGCAGTTCTTC.

V is TRBV29-1 and J is TRBJ2-1; 7 bases map to TRBD2. V lost 6 bases, J lost 6 bases, and 14 bases stayed unmatched. The CDR3 length is 15 residues. The germline gives CDR1 SQVTM, CDR2 ANQGSEA. In DNA, the CDR3 is TGCAGCGTCCTTCGGGGAGGGCCTATAGGCAATGAGCAGTTCTTC. This gives the protein CSVLRGGPIGNEQFF.

The J gene is TRBJ2-7, the V gene TRBV9, with D tentatively TRBD2 (5 bases). CDR3 length equals 11 residues. Germline CDR1 and CDR2: SGDLS and YYNGEE. V lost 4 bases and J 7 bases, leaving 9 bases between the germline ends. The CDR3 spells CASSSGREQYF. In DNA, the CDR3 is TGTGCCAGCAGCAGCGGACGGGAGCAGTACTTC.

This chain connects TRBV4-3 to TRBJ2-5; 7 bases align to TRBD1. Germline CDR1 reads LGHNA; CDR2 reads YSLEER. The CDR3 extends over 13 amino acids. The J segment lost 4 bases and the V segment lost 4 bases, leaving 3 bases of the junction unmatched. CDR3 in DNA: TGCGCCAGCAGCCTTAACAGGGGAGAGACCCAGTACTTC. Amino acid sequence: CASSLNRGETQYF.

This chain links TRBV2 with TRBJ2-1, with 7 nucleotides matching TRBD1. The CDR3 is made up of 15 amino acids. Germline V CDR1 and CDR2: SNHLY, FYNNEI. The V gene end was trimmed by 4 bases and the J gene end by 2 bases; junction bases not matched to a gene: 5. The CDR3 here is CASSARQGTYNEQFF. The CDR3 DNA reads TGTGCCAGCAGTGCTCGACAGGGAACCTACAATGAGCAGTTCTTC.

The gene calls are TRBV28 and TRBJ1-6; 7 bases match TRBD1. The CDR3 runs to 14 residues. After removal of 8 bases from V and 10 bases from J, the junction contained 11 bases not matched to a gene. CDR1 is MDHEN, CDR2 SYDVKM, per germline. The CDR3 spells CASLQGFRGSPLHF. The CDR3 bases are TGTGCCAGCCTACAGGGGTTTCGGGGATCACCCCTCCACTTT. The full variable domain, completed using reference TRBV28 and TRBJ1-6, is DVKVTQSSRYLVKRTGEKVFLECVQDMDHENMFWYRQDPGLGLRLIYFSYDVKMKEKGDIPEGYSVSREKKERFSLILESASTNQTSMYLCASLQGFRGSPLHFGNGTRLTVT.